What follows are 5 T cell receptor beta chains derived from one specimen sequenced in a study of beta chain features in type 1 diabetes. Findings of the study overall: There was a moderate but significant shortening of TCRB CDR3s in all four CD4+ subsets of Type 1 diabetes patients.

Since all of the isolated RNA was reverse transcribed, expressed TCRB transcripts were what got sequenced. Sequenced by immunoSEQ multiplex PCR; TCRdb stores in-frame clones only, minus some. The repertoire holds 130,000 to 150,000 clones, with less than 15% as singletons. Their recognized antigens are unknown. Sample: central memory CD4+ T cells from blood. All receptors come from a young man with type 1 diabetes.

This clone was seen more than once but under ten times. The V and J genes are TRBV7-9 and TRBJ1-1; D gene unclear. The germline V gene has CDR1 SEHNR and CDR2 FQNEAQ (reference sequence). V was trimmed by 1 base and J by 6 bases, leaving 3 bases between them. This CDR3 contains 11 residues. Here the CDR3 reads CASSLGSEAFF. CDR3 bases: TGTGCCAGCAGCTTAGGTTCTGAAGCTTTCTTT.

This clone was counted between two and nine times. The chain employs TRBV5-1 and TRBJ2-5; 13 bases are a match to TRBD2. CDR1 SGHRS and CDR2 YFSETQ come from the germline V gene. The CDR3 extends over 15 amino acids. J lost 5 bases, V lost 3 bases, and 4 bases had no gene match. The CDR3 sequence is CASSYGTSGVETQYF. CDR3 DNA sequence: TGCGCCAGCAGCTACGGGACTAGCGGGGTTGAGACCCAGTACTTC.

Many counts were recorded for this clone. CDR3 sequence (DNA): TGTGCCAGCAGGTGGGGACAGACTACTGAAGCTTTCTTT. It encodes CASRWGQTTEAFF. The J gene is TRBJ1-1, the V gene TRBV5-6; 7 positions agree with TRBD1. The CDR3 is made up of 13 amino acids. The V gene's germline CDR1 is SGHDT and CDR2 YYEEEE. Germline trimming cut 5 bases from V and 5 bases from J; bases unmatched to any gene: 6.

The chain is built from TRBV20-1 and TRBJ2-3; no clear D gene. Trimming removed 1 base from V and 5 bases from J, with 4 bases in between. Germline CDR1 is DFQATT and CDR2 is SNEGSKA (reference sequence). The CDR3 length is 11 residues. The CDR3 reads CSARVVDTQYF. In DNA, the CDR3 is TGCAGTGCTAGAGTTGTAGATACGCAGTATTTT.

The CDR3 sequence: CASSALQEFEQYF. The DNA of the CDR3 is TGTGCCAGCAGCGCTCTCCAGGAATTCGAGCAGTACTTC. The chain recombines TRBV5-6 with TRBJ2-7; D remains ambiguous. Germline V gene lookup returns CDR1 SGHDT and CDR2 YYEEEE. The CDR3 extends over 13 amino acids. Deletions cut 4 bases from V and 6 bases from J, with 14 bases between.